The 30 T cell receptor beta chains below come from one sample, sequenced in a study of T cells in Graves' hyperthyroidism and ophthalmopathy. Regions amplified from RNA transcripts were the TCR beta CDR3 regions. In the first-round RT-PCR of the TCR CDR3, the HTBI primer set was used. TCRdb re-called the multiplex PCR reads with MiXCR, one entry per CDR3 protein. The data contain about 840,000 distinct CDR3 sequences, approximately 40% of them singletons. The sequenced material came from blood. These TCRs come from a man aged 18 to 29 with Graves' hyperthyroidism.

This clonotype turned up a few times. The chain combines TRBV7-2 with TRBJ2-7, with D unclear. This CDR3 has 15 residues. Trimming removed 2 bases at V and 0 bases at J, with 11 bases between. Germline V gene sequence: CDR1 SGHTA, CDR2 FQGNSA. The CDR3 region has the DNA TGTGCCAGCAGCTTAATACCGGTCAGCTCCTACGAGCAGTACTTC. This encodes CASSLIPVSSYEQYF. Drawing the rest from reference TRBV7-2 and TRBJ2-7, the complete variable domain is GAGVSQSPSNKVTEKGKDVELRCDPISGHTALYWYRQSLGQGLEFLIYFQGNSAPDKSGLPSDRFSAERTGGSVSTLTIQRTQQEDSAVYLCASSLIPVSSYEQYFGPGTRLTVT.

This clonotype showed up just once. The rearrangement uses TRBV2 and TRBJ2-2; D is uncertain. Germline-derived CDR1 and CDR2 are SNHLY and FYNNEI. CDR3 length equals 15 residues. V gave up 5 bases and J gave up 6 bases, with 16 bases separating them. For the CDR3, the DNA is TGTGCCAGCAGTTATGGCCCGGGTTGGGCCGGGGAGCTGTTTTTT. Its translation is CASSYGPGWAGELFF.

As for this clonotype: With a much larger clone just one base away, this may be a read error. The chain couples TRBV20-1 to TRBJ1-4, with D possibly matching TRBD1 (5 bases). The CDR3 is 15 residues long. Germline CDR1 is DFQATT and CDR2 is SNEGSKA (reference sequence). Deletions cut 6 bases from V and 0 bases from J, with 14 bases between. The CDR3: CSARGPRPTNEKLFF. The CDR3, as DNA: TGCAGTGCACGGGGCCCCCGGCCAACTAATGAAAAACTGTTTTTT.

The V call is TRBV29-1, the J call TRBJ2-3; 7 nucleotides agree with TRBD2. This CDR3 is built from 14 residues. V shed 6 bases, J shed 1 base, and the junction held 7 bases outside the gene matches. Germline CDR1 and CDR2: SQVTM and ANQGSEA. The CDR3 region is CSVVLAKGTDTQYF. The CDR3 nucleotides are TGCAGCGTCGTACTAGCGAAGGGCACAGATACGCAGTATTTT.

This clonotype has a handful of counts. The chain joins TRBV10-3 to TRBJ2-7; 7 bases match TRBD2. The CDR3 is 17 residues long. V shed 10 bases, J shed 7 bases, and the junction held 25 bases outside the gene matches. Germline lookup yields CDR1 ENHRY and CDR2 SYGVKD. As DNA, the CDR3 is TGTGCCAGCAGCCCCCGACAGTCGACCTTAAGCGGGGTGGAGCAGTACTTC. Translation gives CASSPRQSTLSGVEQYF.

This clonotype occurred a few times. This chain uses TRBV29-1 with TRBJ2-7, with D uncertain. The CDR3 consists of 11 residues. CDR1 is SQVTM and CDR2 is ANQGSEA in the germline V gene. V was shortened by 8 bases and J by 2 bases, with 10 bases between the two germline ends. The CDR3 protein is CSLGGTYEQYF. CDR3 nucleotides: TGCAGCTTGGGTGGAACCTACGAGCAGTACTTC.

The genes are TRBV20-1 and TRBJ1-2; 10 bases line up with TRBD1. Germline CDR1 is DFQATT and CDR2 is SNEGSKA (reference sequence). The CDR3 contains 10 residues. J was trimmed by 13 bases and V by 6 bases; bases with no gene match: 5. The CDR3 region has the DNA TGCAGTGCAAGGGGGACAGGGGCCACCTTC. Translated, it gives CSARGTGATF.

This CDR3 is CASSEEGGSSGANVLTF. The CDR3 DNA sequence: TGTGCCAGCAGTGAAGAGGGAGGGAGCTCTGGGGCCAACGTCCTGACTTTC. This chain joins TRBV2 and TRBJ2-6; 7 bases align to TRBD2. J lost 0 bases, V lost 1 base, and 3 bases had no gene match. CDR3 length: 17 amino acids. CDR1 is SNHLY and CDR2 is FYNNEI in the germline V gene.

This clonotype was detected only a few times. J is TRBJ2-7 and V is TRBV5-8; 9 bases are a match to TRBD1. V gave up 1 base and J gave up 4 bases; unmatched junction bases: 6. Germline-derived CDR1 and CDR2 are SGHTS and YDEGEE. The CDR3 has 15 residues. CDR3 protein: CASSLKLGQGYEQYF. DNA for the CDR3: TGTGCCAGCAGCTTGAAGTTGGGACAGGGTTACGAGCAGTACTTC.

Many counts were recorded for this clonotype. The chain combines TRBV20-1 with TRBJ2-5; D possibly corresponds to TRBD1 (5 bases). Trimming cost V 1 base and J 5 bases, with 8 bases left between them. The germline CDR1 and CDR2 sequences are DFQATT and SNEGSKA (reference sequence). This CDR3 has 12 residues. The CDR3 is CSARAAGETQYF. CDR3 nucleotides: TGCAGTGCTAGAGCGGCAGGGGAGACCCAGTACTTC.

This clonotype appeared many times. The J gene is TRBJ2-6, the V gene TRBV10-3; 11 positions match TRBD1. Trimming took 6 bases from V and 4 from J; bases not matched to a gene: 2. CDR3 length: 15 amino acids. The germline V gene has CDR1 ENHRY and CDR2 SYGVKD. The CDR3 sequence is CAISGQGAGANVLTF. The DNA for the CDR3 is TGTGCCATCAGCGGACAGGGGGCGGGGGCCAACGTCCTGACTTTC.

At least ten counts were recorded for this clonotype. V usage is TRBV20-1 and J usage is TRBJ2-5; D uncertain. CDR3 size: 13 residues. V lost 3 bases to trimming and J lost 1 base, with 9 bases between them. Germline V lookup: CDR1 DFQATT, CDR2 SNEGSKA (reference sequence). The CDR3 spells CSARAVGQETQYF. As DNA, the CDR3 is TGCAGTGCTAGGGCAGTCGGCCAAGAGACCCAGTACTTC.

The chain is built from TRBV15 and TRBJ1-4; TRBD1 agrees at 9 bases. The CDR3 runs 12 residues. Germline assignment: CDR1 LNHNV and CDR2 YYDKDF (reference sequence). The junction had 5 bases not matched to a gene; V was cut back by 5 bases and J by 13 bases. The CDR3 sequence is CATSWTGETLFF. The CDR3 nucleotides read TGTGCCACCAGCTGGACAGGGGAGACACTGTTTTTT. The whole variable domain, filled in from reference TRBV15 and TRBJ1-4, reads DAMVIQNPRYQVTQFGKPVTLSCSQTLNHNVMYWYQQKSSQAPKLLFHYYDKDFNNEADTPDNFQSRRPNTSFCFLDIRSPGLGDTAMYLCATSWTGETLFFGSGTQLSVL.

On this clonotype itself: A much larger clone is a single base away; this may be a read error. CDR3 region: CASSLGTGIHEQYF. The CDR3 nucleotides are TGTGCCAGCAGCTTAGGGACAGGGATCCACGAGCAGTACTTC. The rearrangement links TRBV11-1 to TRBJ2-7, with 8 nucleotides matching TRBD1. From germline, CDR1 is SGHAT and CDR2 FQDESV (reference sequence). Trimming cost V 1 base and J 5 bases; bases outside gene matches: 4. The CDR3 covers 14 residues.

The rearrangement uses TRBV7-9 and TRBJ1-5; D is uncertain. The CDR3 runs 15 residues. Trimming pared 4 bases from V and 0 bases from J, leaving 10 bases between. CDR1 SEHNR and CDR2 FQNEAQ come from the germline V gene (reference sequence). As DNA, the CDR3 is TGTGCCAGCAGCTCGGGCACCTATAGCAATCAGCCCCAGCATTTT. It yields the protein CASSSGTYSNQPQHF.

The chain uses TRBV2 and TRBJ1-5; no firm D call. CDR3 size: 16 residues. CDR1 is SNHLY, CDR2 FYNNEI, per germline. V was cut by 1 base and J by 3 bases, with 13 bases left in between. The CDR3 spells CASSEVDSGNNQPQHF. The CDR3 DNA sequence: TGTGCCAGCAGTGAAGTTGATAGCGGTAACAATCAGCCCCAGCATTTT.

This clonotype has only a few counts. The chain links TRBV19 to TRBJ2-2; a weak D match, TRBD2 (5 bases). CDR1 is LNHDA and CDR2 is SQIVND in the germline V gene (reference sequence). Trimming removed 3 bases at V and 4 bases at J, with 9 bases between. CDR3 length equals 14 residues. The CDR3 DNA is TGTGCCAGTAGTATGGGGAGCGGCACCGGGGAGCTGTTTTTT. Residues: CASSMGSGTGELFF.

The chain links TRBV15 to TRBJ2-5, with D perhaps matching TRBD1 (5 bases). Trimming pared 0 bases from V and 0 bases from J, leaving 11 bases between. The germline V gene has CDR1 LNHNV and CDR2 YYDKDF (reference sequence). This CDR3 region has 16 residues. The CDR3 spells CATSRDSGRDQETQYF. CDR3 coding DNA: TGTGCCACCAGCAGAGATTCGGGCAGGGACCAAGAGACCCAGTACTTC.

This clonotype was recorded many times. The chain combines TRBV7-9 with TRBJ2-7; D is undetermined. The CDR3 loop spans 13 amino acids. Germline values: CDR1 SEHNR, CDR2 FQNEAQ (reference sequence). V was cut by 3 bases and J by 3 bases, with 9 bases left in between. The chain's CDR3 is CASSFQVRYEQYF. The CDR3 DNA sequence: TGTGCCAGCAGCTTTCAAGTGCGCTACGAGCAGTACTTC.

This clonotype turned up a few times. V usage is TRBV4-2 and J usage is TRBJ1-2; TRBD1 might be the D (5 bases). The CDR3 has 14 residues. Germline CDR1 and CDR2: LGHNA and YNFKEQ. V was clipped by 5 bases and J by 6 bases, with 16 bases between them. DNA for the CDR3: TGTGCCAGCAGCAGACCCGGGACGGTACATGGCTACACCTTC. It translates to CASSRPGTVHGYTF.

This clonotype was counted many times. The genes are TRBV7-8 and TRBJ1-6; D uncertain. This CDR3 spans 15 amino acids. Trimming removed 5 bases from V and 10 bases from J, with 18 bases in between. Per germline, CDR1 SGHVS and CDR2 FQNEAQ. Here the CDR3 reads CASSVSEGAGSPLHF. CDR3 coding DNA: TGTGCCAGCAGCGTCAGCGAGGGCGCCGGCTCACCCCTCCACTTT. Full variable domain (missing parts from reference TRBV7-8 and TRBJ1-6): GAGVSQSPRYKVAKRGQDVALRCDPISGHVSLFWYQQALGQGPEFLTYFQNEAQLDKSGLPSDRFFAERPEGSVSTLKIQRTQQEDSAVYLCASSVSEGAGSPLHFGNGTRLTVT.

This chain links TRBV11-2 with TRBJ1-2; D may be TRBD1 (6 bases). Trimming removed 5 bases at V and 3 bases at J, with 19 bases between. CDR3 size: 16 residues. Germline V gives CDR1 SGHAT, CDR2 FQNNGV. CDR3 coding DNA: TGTGCCAGCAGCCCCGGAAGGGGGACGCTTCACTATGGCTACACCTTC. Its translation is CASSPGRGTLHYGYTF.

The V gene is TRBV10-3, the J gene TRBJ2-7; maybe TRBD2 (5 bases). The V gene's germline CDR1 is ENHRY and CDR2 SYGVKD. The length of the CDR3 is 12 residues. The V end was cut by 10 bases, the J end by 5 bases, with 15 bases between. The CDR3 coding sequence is TGTGCCACTGATCCCGACGGGGACGAGCAGTACTTC. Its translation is CATDPDGDEQYF.

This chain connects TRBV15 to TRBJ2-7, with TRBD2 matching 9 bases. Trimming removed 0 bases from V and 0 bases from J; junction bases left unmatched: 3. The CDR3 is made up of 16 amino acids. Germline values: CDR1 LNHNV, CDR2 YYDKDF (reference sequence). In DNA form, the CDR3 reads TGTGCCACCAGCAGAGATCCGACTAGCGGCTCCTACGAGCAGTACTTC. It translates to CATSRDPTSGSYEQYF.

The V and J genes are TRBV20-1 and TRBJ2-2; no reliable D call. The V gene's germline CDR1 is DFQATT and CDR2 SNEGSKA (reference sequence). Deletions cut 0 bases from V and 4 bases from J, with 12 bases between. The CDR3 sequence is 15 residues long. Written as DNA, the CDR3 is TGCAGTGCTAGAGAATTCGACCTGACCACCGGGGAGCTGTTTTTT. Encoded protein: CSAREFDLTTGELFF.

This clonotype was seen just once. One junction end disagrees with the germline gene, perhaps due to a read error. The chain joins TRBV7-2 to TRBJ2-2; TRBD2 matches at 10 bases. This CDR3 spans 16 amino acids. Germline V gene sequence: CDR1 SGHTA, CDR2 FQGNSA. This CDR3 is CAGSLAASGGRGELFF. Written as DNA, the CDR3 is TGTGCCGGCAGCTTAGCAGCTAGCGGGGGACGCGGGGAGCTGTTTTTT.

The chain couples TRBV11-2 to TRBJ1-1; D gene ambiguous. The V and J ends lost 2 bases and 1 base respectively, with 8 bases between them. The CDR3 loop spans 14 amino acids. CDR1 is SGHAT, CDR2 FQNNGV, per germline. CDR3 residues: CASSLSHGNTEAFF. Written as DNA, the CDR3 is TGTGCCAGCAGCTTATCCCACGGGAACACTGAAGCTTTCTTT.

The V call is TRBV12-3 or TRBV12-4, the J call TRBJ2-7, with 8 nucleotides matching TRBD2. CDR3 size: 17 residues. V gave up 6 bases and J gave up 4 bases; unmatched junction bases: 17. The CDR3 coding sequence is TGTGCCAGCAGCCCCGGGGGGGGCGGGAGCCGTGGATACGAGCAGTACTTC. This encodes CASSPGGGGSRGYEQYF.

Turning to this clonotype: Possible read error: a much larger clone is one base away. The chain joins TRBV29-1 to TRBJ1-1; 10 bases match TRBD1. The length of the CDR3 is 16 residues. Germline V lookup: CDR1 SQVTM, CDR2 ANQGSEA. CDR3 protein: CSVAPDRGLVNAEAFF. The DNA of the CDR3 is TGCAGCGTCGCTCCGGACAGGGGGTTGGTGAACGCTGAAGCTTTCTTT. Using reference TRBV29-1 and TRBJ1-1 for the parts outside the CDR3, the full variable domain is SAVISQKPSRDICQRGTSLTIQCQVDSQVTMMFWYRQQPGQSLTLIATANQGSEATYESGFVIDKFPISRPNLTFSTLTVSNMSPEDSSIYLCSVAPDRGLVNAEAFFGQGTRLTVV.

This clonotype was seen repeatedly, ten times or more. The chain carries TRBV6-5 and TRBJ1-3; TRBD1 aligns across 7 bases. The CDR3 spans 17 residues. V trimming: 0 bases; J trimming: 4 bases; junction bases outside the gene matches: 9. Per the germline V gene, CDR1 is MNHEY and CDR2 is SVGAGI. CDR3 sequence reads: CASSYSEGAQGGNTIYF. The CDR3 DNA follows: TGTGCCAGCAGTTACTCGGAGGGGGCGCAGGGAGGAAACACCATATATTTT.